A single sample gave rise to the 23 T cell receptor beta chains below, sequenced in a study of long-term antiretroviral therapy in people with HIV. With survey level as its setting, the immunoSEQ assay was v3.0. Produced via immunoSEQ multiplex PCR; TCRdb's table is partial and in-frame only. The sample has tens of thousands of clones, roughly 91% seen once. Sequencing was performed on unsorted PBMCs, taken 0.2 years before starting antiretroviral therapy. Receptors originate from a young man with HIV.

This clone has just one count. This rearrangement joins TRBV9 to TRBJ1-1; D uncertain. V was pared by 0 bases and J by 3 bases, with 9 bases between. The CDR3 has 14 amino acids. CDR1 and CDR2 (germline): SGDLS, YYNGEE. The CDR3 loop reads CASSVAGWDTEAFF. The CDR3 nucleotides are TGTGCCAGCAGCGTAGCGGGTTGGGACACTGAAGCTTTCTTT.

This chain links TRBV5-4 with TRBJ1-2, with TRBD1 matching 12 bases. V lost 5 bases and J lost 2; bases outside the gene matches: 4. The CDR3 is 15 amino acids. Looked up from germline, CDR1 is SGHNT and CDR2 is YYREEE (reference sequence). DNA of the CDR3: TGTGCCAGCAGAACGGGACAGGGGGCGAACTATGGCTACACCTTC. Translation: CASRTGQGANYGYTF.

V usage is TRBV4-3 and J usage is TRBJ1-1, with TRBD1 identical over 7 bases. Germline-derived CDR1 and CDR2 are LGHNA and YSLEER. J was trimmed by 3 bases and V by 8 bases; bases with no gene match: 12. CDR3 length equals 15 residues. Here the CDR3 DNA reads TGCGCCAGCGGAAAAGACAGGGCAATGTACACTGAAGCTTTCTTT. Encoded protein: CASGKDRAMYTEAFF.

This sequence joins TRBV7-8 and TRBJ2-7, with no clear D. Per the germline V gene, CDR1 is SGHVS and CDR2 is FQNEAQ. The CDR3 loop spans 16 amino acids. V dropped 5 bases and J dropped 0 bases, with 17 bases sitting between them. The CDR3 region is CASSPQPRAASYEQYF. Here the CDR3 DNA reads TGTGCCAGCAGCCCACAGCCCCGGGCGGCCTCCTACGAGCAGTACTTC. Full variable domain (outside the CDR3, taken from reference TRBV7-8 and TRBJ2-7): GAGVSQSPRYKVAKRGQDVALRCDPISGHVSLFWYQQALGQGPEFLTYFQNEAQLDKSGLPSDRFFAERPEGSVSTLKIQRTQQEDSAVYLCASSPQPRAASYEQYFGPGTRLTVT.

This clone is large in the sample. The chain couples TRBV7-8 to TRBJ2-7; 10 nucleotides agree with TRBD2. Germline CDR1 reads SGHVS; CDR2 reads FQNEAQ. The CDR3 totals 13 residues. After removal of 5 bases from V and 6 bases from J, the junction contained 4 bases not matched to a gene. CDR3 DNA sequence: TGTGCCAGCAGCCCTAGCGGGAGTCGCGAGCAGTACTTC. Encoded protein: CASSPSGSREQYF.

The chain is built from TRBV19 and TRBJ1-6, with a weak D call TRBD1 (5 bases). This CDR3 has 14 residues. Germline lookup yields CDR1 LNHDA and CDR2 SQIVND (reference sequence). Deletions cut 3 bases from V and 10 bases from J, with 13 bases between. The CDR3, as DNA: TGTGCCAGTAGTATTTCCTGGGGCAACTCACCCCTCCACTTT. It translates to CASSISWGNSPLHF.

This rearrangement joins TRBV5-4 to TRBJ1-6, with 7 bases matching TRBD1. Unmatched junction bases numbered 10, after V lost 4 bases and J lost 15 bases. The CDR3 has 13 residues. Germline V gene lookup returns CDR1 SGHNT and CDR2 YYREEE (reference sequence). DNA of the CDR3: TGTGCCAGCAGCGTAGACCAGGGGGAAAACCTCCACTTT. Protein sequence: CASSVDQGENLHF. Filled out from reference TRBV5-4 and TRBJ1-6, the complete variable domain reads ETGVTQSPTHLIKTRGQQVTLRCSSQSGHNTVSWYQQALGQGPQFIFQYYREEENGRGNFPPRFSGLQFPNYSSELNVNALELDDSALYLCASSVDQGENLHFGNGTRLTVT.

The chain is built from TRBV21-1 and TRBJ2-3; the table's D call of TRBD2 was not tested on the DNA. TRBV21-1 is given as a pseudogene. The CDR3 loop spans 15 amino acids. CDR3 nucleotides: TGTGCCAGCCCACGACGGAGAGAACACACAGATACGCAGTATTTT. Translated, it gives CASPRRREHTDTQYF.

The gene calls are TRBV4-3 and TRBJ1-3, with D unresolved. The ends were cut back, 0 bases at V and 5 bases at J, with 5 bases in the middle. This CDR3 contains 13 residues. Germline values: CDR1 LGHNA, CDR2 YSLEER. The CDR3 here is CASSQETRNTIYF. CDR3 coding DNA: TGCGCCAGCAGCCAAGAAACGAGAAACACCATATATTTT.

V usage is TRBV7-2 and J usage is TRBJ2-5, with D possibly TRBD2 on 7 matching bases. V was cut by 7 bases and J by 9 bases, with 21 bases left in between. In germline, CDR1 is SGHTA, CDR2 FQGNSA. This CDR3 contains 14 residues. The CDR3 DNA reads TGTGCCAGCACCTCTAGCGGACAGCCGGCGGCCCAGTACTTC. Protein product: CASTSSGQPAAQYF. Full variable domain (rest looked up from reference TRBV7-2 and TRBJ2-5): GAGVSQSPSNKVTEKGKDVELRCDPISGHTALYWYRQSLGQGLEFLIYFQGNSAPDKSGLPSDRFSAERTGGSVSTLTIQRTQQEDSAVYLCASTSSGQPAAQYFGPGTRLLVL.

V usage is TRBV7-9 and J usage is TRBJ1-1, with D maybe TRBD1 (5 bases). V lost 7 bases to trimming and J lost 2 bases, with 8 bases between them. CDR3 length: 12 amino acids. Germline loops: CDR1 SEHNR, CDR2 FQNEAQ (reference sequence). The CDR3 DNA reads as TGTGCCAGCAACCAGGGAAACACTGAAGCTTTCTTT. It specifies CASNQGNTEAFF.

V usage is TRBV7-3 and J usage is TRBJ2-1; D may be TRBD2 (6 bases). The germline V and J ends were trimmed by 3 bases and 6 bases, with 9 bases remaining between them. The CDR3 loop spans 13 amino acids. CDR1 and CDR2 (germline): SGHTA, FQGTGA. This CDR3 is CASSFGGFNEQFF. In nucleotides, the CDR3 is TGTGCCAGCAGCTTCGGGGGATTCAATGAGCAGTTCTTC.

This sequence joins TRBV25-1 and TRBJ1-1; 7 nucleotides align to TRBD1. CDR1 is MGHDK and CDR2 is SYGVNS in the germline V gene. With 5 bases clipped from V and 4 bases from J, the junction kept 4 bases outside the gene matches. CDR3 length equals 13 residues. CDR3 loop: CASSRGGGTEAFF. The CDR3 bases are TGTGCCAGCAGTAGAGGGGGCGGCACTGAAGCTTTCTTT.

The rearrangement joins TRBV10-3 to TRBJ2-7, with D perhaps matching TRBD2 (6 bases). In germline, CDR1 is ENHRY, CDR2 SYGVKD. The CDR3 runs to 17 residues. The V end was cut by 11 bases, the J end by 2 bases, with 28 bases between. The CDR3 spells CAAGEGSRGLPTYEQYF. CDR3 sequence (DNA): TGTGCCGCAGGAGAGGGGAGCCGGGGACTCCCCACCTACGAGCAGTACTTC.

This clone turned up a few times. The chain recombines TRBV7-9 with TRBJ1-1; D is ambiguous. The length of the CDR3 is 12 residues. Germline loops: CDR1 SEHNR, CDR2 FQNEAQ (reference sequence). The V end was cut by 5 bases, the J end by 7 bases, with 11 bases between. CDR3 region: CASSDMGFEAFF. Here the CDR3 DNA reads TGTGCCAGCAGCGACATGGGGTTTGAAGCTTTCTTT.

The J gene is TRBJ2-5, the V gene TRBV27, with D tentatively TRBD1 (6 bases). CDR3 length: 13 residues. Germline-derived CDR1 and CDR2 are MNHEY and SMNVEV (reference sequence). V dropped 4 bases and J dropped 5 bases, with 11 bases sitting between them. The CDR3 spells CASSSRGTETQYF. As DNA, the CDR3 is TGTGCCAGCAGTTCCAGGGGTACGGAGACCCAGTACTTC.

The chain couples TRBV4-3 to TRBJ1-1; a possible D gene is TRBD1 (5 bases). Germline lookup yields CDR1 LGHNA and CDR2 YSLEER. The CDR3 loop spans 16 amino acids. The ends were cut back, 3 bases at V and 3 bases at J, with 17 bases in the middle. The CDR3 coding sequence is TGCGCCAGCAGCCAGGGGGGGATAGGGTCGGACACTGAAGCTTTCTTT. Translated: CASSQGGIGSDTEAFF.

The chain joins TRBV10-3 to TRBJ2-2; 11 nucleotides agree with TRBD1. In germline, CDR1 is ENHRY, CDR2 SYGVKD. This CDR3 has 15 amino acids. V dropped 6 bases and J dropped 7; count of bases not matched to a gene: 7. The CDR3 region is CAIRSDRGLSGELFF. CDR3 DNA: TGTGCCATCAGATCGGACAGGGGGCTCAGCGGGGAGCTGTTTTTT.

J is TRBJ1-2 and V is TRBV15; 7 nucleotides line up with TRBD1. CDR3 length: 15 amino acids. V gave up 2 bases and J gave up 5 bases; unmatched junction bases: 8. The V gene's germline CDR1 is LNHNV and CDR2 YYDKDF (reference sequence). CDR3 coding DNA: TGTGCCACCAGCAGAACCGGGACAGCCTTGTATGGCTACACCTTC. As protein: CATSRTGTALYGYTF.

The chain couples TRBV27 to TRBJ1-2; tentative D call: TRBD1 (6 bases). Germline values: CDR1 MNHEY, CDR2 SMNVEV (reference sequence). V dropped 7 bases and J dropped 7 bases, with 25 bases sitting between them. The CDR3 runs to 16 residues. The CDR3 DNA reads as TGTGCCAGCACTTCTACCCGGGGGAGACAGGAGTTTGGCTACACCTTC. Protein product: CASTSTRGRQEFGYTF.

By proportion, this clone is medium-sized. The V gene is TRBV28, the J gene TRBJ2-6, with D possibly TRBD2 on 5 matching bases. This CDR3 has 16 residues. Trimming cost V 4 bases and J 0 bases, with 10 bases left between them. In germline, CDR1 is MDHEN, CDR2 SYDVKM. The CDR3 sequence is CASSSPRGSGANVLTF. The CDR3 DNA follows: TGTGCCAGCAGTTCGCCTCGGGGCTCTGGGGCCAACGTCCTGACTTTC.

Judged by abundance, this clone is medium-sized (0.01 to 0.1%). This chain's CDR3 is CASSLWRQETQYF. CDR3 DNA: TGTGCCAGCAGCTTGTGGCGGCAAGAGACCCAGTACTTC. The chain joins TRBV7-6 to TRBJ2-5; D is undetermined. Germline CDR1 and CDR2: SGHVS and FNYEAQ. V gave up 3 bases and J gave up 2 bases, with 7 bases separating them. The CDR3 runs 13 residues.

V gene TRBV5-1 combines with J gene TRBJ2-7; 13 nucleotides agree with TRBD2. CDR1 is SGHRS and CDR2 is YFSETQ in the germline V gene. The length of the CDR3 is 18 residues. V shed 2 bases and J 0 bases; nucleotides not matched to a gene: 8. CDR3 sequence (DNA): TGCGCCAGCAGCTTCCTAGGGACTAGCGGGGCGAACTCCTACGAGCAGTACTTC. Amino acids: CASSFLGTSGANSYEQYF.